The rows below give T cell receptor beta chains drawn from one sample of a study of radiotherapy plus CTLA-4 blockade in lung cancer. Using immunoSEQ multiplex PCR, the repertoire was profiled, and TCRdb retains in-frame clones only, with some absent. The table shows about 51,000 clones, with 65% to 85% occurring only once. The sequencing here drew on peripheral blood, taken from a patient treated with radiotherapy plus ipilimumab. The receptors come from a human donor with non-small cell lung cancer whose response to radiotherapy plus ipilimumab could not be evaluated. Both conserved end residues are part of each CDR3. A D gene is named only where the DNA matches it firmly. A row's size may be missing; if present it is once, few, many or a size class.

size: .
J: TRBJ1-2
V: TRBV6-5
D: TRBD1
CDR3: CASSKQGEITYGYTF
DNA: TGTGCCAGCAGTAAACAGGGGGAAATTACCTATGGCTACACCTTC

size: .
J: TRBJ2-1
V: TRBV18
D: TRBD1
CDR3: CASPNGTGGNNEQFF
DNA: TGTGCCAGCCCTAACGGGACAGGGGGCAACAATGAGCAGTTCTTC

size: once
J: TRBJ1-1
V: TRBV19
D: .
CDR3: CASSIFGGYMNTEAFF
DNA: TGTGCCAGTAGTATCTTCGGGGGTTACATGAACACTGAAGCTTTCTTT

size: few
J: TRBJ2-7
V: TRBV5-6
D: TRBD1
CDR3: CASSSETGRLVEQYF
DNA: TGTGCCAGCAGCTCTGAGACAGGGAGACTGGTCGAGCAGTACTTC

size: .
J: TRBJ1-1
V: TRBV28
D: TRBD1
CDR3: CASSLRDRGRLAEAFF
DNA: TGTGCCAGCAGTCTGAGGGACAGGGGGCGTCTAGCTGAAGCTTTCTTT

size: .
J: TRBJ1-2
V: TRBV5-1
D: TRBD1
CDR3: CASSLTGGLNGYTF
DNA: TGCGCCAGCAGCTTGACAGGGGGCCTGAATGGCTACACCTTC

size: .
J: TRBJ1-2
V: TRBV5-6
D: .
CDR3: CASSLGDSPTANYGYTF
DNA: TGTGCCAGCAGCTTAGGGGACTCTCCGACCGCTAACTATGGCTACACCTTC

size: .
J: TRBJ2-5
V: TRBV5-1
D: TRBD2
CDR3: CASSRGTSGSQTQYF
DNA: TGCGCCAGCAGCCGCGGGACTAGCGGGAGTCAGACCCAGTACTTC

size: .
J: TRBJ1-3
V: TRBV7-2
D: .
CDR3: CAGSLRSGLSGNTIYF
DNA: TGTGCCGGCAGCTTAAGGTCGGGACTCTCAGGAAACACCATATATTTT

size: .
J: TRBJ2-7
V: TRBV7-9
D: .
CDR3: CASSPVGDRSGQYF
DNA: TGTGCCAGCAGCCCTGTTGGAGACAGATCGGGGCAGTACTTC

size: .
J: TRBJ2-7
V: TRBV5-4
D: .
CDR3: CASSDNRESYEQYF
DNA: TGTGCCAGCAGCGACAACAGGGAGTCCTACGAGCAGTACTTC

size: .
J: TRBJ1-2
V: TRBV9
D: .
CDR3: CASSVDTTVPLNYGYTF
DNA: TGTGCCAGCAGCGTAGATACAACAGTTCCCCTTAACTATGGCTACACCTTC

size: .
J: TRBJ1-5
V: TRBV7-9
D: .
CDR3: CASSLAAANQPQHF
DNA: TGTGCCAGCAGCTTAGCGGCTGCAAATCAGCCCCAGCATTTT

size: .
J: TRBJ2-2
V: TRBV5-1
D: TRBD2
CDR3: CASSAGLAGGNTGELFF
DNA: TGCGCCAGCAGCGCCGGACTAGCGGGGGGTAACACCGGGGAGCTGTTTTTT

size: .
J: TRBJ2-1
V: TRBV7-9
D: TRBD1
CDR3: CASSWTGGGTGQFF
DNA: TGTGCCAGCTCCTGGACAGGGGGCGGCACAGGGCAGTTCTTC

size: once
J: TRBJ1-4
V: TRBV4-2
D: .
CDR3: CASSLSATNEKLFF
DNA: TGTGCCAGCAGCCTCTCAGCGACTAATGAAAAACTGTTTTTT

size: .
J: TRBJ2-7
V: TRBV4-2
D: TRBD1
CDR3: CASSPRTGGRYEQYF
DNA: TGTGCCAGCAGCCCGCGGACAGGGGGCCGATACGAGCAGTACTTC

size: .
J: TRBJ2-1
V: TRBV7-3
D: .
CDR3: CASSSGFTGVRAHEQFF
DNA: TGTGCCAGCAGCTCAGGGTTTACGGGTGTTCGTGCGCATGAGCAGTTCTTC

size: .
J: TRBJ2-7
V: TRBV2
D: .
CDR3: CASSVGEAYEQYF
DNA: TGTGCCAGCAGTGTTGGGGAGGCCTACGAGCAGTACTTC

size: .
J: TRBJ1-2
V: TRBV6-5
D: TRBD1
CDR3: CASSWTGNYGYTF
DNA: TGTGCCAGCAGTTGGACAGGGAACTATGGCTACACCTTC

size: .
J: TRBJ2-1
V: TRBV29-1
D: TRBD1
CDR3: CSVAQGVDEQFF
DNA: TGCAGCGTCGCACAGGGGGTTGATGAGCAGTTCTTC

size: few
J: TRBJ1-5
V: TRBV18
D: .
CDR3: CASSPARGVGHSNQPQHF
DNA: TGTGCCAGCTCACCAGCGCGTGGAGTTGGCCATAGCAATCAGCCCCAGCATTTT

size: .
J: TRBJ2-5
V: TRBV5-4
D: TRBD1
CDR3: CASSSSDRGRQTQYF
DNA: TGTGCCAGCAGCTCCTCCGACAGGGGAAGGCAGACCCAGTACTTC

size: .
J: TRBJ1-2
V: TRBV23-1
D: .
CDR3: CASNHRGGFDYGYTF
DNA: TGCGCCAGCAATCATAGGGGGGGGTTCGACTATGGCTACACCTTC

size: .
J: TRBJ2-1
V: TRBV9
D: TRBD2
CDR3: CASSSGTSGRSYNEQFF
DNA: TGTGCCAGCAGCTCCGGGACTAGCGGGAGGTCCTACAATGAGCAGTTCTTC

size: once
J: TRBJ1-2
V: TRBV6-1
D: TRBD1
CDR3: CASSKRDRPYGYTF
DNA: TGTGCCAGCAGTAAAAGGGACAGACCCTATGGCTACACCTTC

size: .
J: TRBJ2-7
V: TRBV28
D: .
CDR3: CASSFPGGSYEQYF
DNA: TGTGCCAGCAGTTTCCCCGGGGGATCCTACGAGCAGTACTTC

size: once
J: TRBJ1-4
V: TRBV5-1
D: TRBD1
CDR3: CASSLARTGGGTNEKLFF
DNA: TGCGCCAGCAGCTTGGCGCGAACAGGGGGGGGAACTAATGAAAAACTGTTTTTT

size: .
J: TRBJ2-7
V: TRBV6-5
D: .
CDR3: CASNRFGRGLGEQYF
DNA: TGTGCCAGCAATCGGTTTGGCAGGGGTTTAGGAGAGCAGTACTTC

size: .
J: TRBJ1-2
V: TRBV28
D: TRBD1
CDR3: CASSIQGAGGYTF
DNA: TGTGCCAGCAGTATACAGGGGGCGGGTGGCTACACCTTC

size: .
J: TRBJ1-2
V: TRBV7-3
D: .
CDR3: CASSPGQNYGYTF
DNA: TGTGCCAGCAGCCCAGGACAGAACTATGGCTACACCTTC

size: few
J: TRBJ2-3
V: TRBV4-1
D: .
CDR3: CASSQVLAGASTDTQYF
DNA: TGCGCCAGCAGCCAAGTCCTCGCGGGGGCCAGCACAGATACGCAGTATTTT

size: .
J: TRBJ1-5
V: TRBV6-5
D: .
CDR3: CASSALGGNQPQHF
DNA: TGTGCCAGCAGTGCCCTCGGGGGCAATCAGCCCCAGCATTTT

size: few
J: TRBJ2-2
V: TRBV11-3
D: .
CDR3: CASSLSWRSTGELFF
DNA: TGTGCCAGCAGCTTAAGTTGGAGATCCACCGGGGAGCTGTTTTTT

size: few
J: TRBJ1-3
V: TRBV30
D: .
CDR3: CAWSSGLGNTIYF
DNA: TGTGCCTGGAGTTCAGGTCTGGGAAACACCATATATTTT

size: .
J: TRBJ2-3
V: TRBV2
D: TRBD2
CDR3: CASRTSGGSDTQYF
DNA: TGTGCCAGCAGGACTAGCGGGGGGAGCGATACGCAGTATTTT

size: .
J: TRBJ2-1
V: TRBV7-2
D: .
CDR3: CASNGNRVPARKFF
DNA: TGTGCCAGCAACGGCAACAGGGTCCCCGCCCGCAAATTCTTC

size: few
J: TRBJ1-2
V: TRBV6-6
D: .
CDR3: CASSIRTESLYGYTF
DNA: TGTGCCAGCAGTATTAGGACAGAGAGCCTCTATGGCTACACCTTC